Listed here is a single T cell receptor beta chain. The repertoire was sequenced with immunoSEQ multiplex PCR; TCRdb's copy has only in-frame clones and lacks some. Among 130,000 or so clones listed, approximately 94% were seen once. Trimming cost V 5 bases and J 2 bases, with 3 bases left between them. This CDR3 is 11 amino acids long. CDR1 is SEHNR and CDR2 is FQNEAQ in the germline V gene (reference sequence). This entry is derived from a study of T cell changes during pregnancy in multiple sclerosis. This clonotype was sampled from a female donor with multiple sclerosis, enrolled in a pregnancy study. Material: peripheral blood, obtained before pregnancy. The chain uses TRBV7-9 and TRBJ1-1; D is undetermined. The DNA for the CDR3 is TGTGCCAGCAGCCAAAACACTGAAGCTTTCTTT. It is translated as CASSQNTEAFF.